The 21 T cell receptor beta chains in this list originate from one sample, sequenced in a study of beta chain features in type 1 diabetes. Sequencing targeted expressed TCRB transcripts, as all isolated RNA had been reverse transcribed. Libraries were prepared by immunoSEQ multiplex PCR; TCRdb keeps only in-frame clonotypes and omits some of them. This repertoire shows hundreds of thousands of clones, 15% to 19% found once; its top ten account for about 0.093%. Sequencing was done on a sample of naive CD4+ T cells from blood. The receptors derive from a man aged 18 to 30 in good health.

This clone came up a few times. The chain links TRBV6-5 to TRBJ2-7; D may match TRBD1 or TRBD2 (6 bases each). The CDR3 has 13 amino acids. The V and J ends lost 4 bases and 5 bases respectively, with 12 bases between them. CDR1 and CDR2 from the germline V gene are MNHEY and SVGAGI. The CDR3 DNA is TGTGCCAGCAGTTCCCCCCGGGGGCACGAGCAGTACTTC. Its translation is CASSSPRGHEQYF.

This clone was recorded a few times. V is TRBV7-2 and J is TRBJ2-5; no clear D gene. The CDR3 consists of 11 residues. Looked up from germline, CDR1 is SGHTA and CDR2 is FQGNSA. Trimming took off 3 bases at V and 5 bases at J, with 4 bases between the two ends. The CDR3 DNA follows: TGTGCCAGCAGCTTCGGGGAGACCCAGTACTTC. Translated, it gives CASSFGETQYF.

V and J are TRBV7-2 and TRBJ2-5; a possible D gene is TRBD1 (6 bases). The CDR3 has 14 amino acids. The germline CDR1 and CDR2 sequences are SGHTA and FQGNSA. V lost 7 bases, J lost 5 bases, and 17 bases lay in between. The CDR3 protein is CASTGTGWAETQYF. The CDR3 DNA reads TGTGCCAGCACCGGTACAGGGTGGGCCGAGACCCAGTACTTC.

Details on this clone: The sample has other DNA sequences that encode this CDR3 too. The chain joins TRBV9 to TRBJ1-3; possibly TRBD1 for D (6 bases). The CDR3 covers 14 residues. CDR1 is SGDLS and CDR2 is YYNGEE in the germline V gene. Deletions cut 5 bases from V and 3 bases from J, with 12 bases between. CDR3 in DNA: TGTGCCAGCAGTGGGGGCCGGTATGGAAACACCATATATTTT. Encoded protein: CASSGGRYGNTIYF.

This clone turned up a few times. The rearrangement joins TRBV7-3 to TRBJ1-1; no clear D. The V gene lost 5 bases and the J gene lost 2 bases, with 6 bases spanning the gap. Germline-derived CDR1 and CDR2 are SGHTA and FQGTGA. This CDR3 is built from 12 residues. DNA for the CDR3: TGTGCCAGCAGCGCAGGCAACACTGAAGCTTTCTTT. Translated, it gives CASSAGNTEAFF.

The CDR3 region has the DNA TGTGCCAGCAGCCCTCCAGGGCCCCAAGAGACCCAGTACTTC. It is translated as CASSPPGPQETQYF. V and J are TRBV7-3 and TRBJ2-5, with D perhaps TRBD1 (5 bases). Trimming took 5 bases from V and 1 from J, leaving 11 bases between them. CDR3 size: 14 residues. CDR1 is SGHTA, CDR2 FQGTGA, per germline.

The chain is built from TRBV5-5 and TRBJ1-2; perhaps TRBD1 as D (6 bases). The length of the CDR3 is 16 residues. V gave up 0 bases and J gave up 4 bases, with 16 bases separating them. CDR1 is SGHKS and CDR2 is YYEKEE in the germline V gene (reference sequence). CDR3 nucleotides: TGTGCCAGCAGCTTGGAAGGGACAAATAATCCCTATGGCTACACCTTC. Its translation is CASSLEGTNNPYGYTF.

The chain links TRBV28 to TRBJ1-1, with D perhaps TRBD1 (5 bases). The CDR3 is 14 amino acids. Trimming removed 2 bases from V and 6 bases from J, with 13 bases in between. CDR1 is MDHEN and CDR2 is SYDVKM in the germline V gene. CDR3: CASSLGGRISEAFF. The CDR3 DNA reads TGTGCCAGCAGTTTAGGGGGACGGATCTCTGAAGCTTTCTTT. The complete variable domain, with remaining parts taken from reference TRBV28 and TRBJ1-1, reads DVKVTQSSRYLVKRTGEKVFLECVQDMDHENMFWYRQDPGLGLRLIYFSYDVKMKEKGDIPEGYSVSREKKERFSLILESASTNQTSMYLCASSLGGRISEAFFGQGTRLTVV.

The V and J genes are TRBV19 and TRBJ1-2, with D unresolved. Germline V CDR1 and CDR2: LNHDA, SQIVND (reference sequence). Trimming took 3 bases from V and 8 from J, leaving 13 bases between them. CDR3 length: 13 residues. The CDR3 coding sequence is TGTGCCAGTAGTATCGGACGGCCTGAGGGCTACACCTTC. Amino acid sequence: CASSIGRPEGYTF.

This clone occurred a few times. The V call is TRBV18, the J call TRBJ2-7; 7 bases align to TRBD1. The CDR3 runs 17 residues. With 3 bases clipped from V and 2 bases from J, the junction kept 13 bases outside the gene matches. Per germline, CDR1 KGHSH and CDR2 LQKENI. The CDR3 is CASSPLRQGGGAYEQYF. For the CDR3, the DNA is TGTGCCAGCTCACCCCTTCGACAGGGCGGCGGCGCCTACGAGCAGTACTTC.

This clone was detected only a few times. The chain recombines TRBV4-3 with TRBJ2-2, with 11 bases aligning to TRBD2. Germline CDR1 and CDR2: LGHNA and YSLEER. J was trimmed by 5 bases and V by 2 bases; bases with no gene match: 7. The CDR3 spans 17 residues. The CDR3 spells CASSQIAGGSATGELFF. The CDR3 DNA reads TGCGCCAGCAGCCAAATAGCGGGAGGGTCGGCAACCGGGGAGCTGTTTTTT.

This clone appeared a few times. The rearrangement joins TRBV7-2 to TRBJ2-7; no reliable D call. V was pared by 5 bases and J by 2 bases, with 10 bases between. There are 13 residues in the CDR3. In germline, CDR1 is SGHTA, CDR2 FQGNSA. This CDR3 is CASSPQGAYEQYF. In DNA, the CDR3 is TGTGCCAGCAGCCCACAAGGAGCCTACGAGCAGTACTTC.

The chain carries TRBV5-1 and TRBJ2-2; no firm D call. Trimming took off 4 bases at V and 0 bases at J, with 10 bases between the two ends. In germline, CDR1 is SGHRS, CDR2 YFSETQ. The CDR3 extends over 15 amino acids. CDR3 DNA: TGCGCCAGCAGCCTCACAGAAACGAACACCGGGGAGCTGTTTTTT. Translation gives CASSLTETNTGELFF.

The rearrangement uses TRBV10-3 and TRBJ2-7; D could derive from TRBD1 or TRBD2 (5 bases each). Germline V gives CDR1 ENHRY, CDR2 SYGVKD. Trimming shortened V by 9 bases and J by 3 bases, and 6 bases separated the two germline ends. This CDR3 comprises 10 residues. The CDR3 coding sequence is TGTGCCATTGGGGGCTACGAGCAGTACTTC. It encodes CAIGGYEQYF.

J is TRBJ2-7 and V is TRBV5-4, with TRBD2 identical over 9 bases. Germline V gives CDR1 SGHNT, CDR2 YYREEE (reference sequence). The CDR3 is 15 residues long. Trimming removed 6 bases from V and 3 bases from J; junction bases left unmatched: 10. Here the CDR3 reads CASTIGGGANYEQYF. CDR3 DNA: TGTGCCAGCACAATAGGCGGGGGGGCCAACTACGAGCAGTACTTC.

This clone occurred a few times. This chain links TRBV28 with TRBJ1-2, with TRBD1 matching over 7 bases. This CDR3 is 11 amino acids long. V lost 6 bases, J lost 6 bases, and 1 base stayed unmatched. Per the germline V gene, CDR1 is MDHEN and CDR2 is SYDVKM. CDR3 in DNA: TGTGCCAGCAGGAGGGGGCATGGCTACACCTTC. Translation gives CASRRGHGYTF.

V usage is TRBV4-3 and J usage is TRBJ2-1; possibly TRBD2 for D (6 bases). Trimming pared 1 base from V and 3 bases from J, leaving 25 bases between. The CDR3 has 20 amino acids. Looked up from germline, CDR1 is LGHNA and CDR2 is YSLEER. CDR3 sequence (DNA): TGCGCCAGCAGCCAAGCTATGGAGGGTGGTTGGGTTGATCTCTACAATGAGCAGTTCTTC. It is translated as CASSQAMEGGWVDLYNEQFF.

In regard to this clone: Additional DNA sequences in this sample encode the identical CDR3. The rearrangement uses TRBV7-2 and TRBJ2-4; no reliable D call. Germline values: CDR1 SGHTA, CDR2 FQGNSA. The CDR3 contains 14 residues. Trimming stripped 2 bases from V and 1 base from J, with 6 bases between. CDR3 protein: CASSLSGAKNIQYF. The DNA of the CDR3 is TGTGCCAGCAGCTTATCTGGGGCCAAAAACATTCAGTACTTC.

This clone occurred a few times. The chain is built from TRBV18 and TRBJ2-7; D unresolved. Germline lookup yields CDR1 KGHSH and CDR2 LQKENI. CDR3 size: 14 residues. The V and J ends lost 2 bases and 0 bases respectively, with 8 bases between them. The CDR3 here is CASSPDLSSYEQYF. CDR3 DNA sequence: TGTGCCAGCTCACCAGACCTAAGCTCCTACGAGCAGTACTTC.

The chain recombines TRBV14 with TRBJ1-1; TRBD1 agrees at 10 bases. The CDR3 is 15 residues long. The V gene's germline CDR1 is SGHDN and CDR2 FVKESK. The junction had 3 bases not matched to a gene; V was cut back by 4 bases and J by 1 base. CDR3 amino acids: CASSLRTGGNTEAFF. CDR3 sequence (DNA): TGTGCCAGCAGCCTCCGGACAGGGGGGAACACTGAAGCTTTCTTT.

In the case of this clone: The same CDR3 is also encoded by other DNA sequences in this sample. The chain employs TRBV7-9 and TRBJ1-1; D is perhaps TRBD1 (5 bases). Germline lookup yields CDR1 SEHNR and CDR2 FQNEAQ (reference sequence). V dropped 4 bases and J dropped 1 base, with 7 bases sitting between them. This CDR3 contains 13 residues. The CDR3: CASSSTGNTEAFF. The CDR3 coding sequence is TGTGCCAGCAGCTCAACAGGGAACACTGAAGCTTTCTTT.